This paragraph covers one TCR beta chain sequence. Its target is unknown. The data originate from a study of Graves' ophthalmopathy and Graves' hyperthyroidism. General observations from the study: Most thyroid clonotypes expanded beyond 0.001 frequency were also found in blood.

Germline CDR1 and CDR2: SEHNR and FQNEAQ (reference sequence). V was shortened by 0 bases and J by 12 bases, with 9 bases between the two germline ends. CDR3 size: 12 residues. Investigators amplified TCR beta CDR3 regions from RNA transcripts. In the first round, RT-PCR was carried out with HTBI primers, and a multiplex PCR formed the second round. TCRdb passed the multiplex PCR reads through MiXCR, listing each CDR3 protein once. The table has 500,000 to 800,000 distinct CDR3 sequences, about two fifths seen once. The TCR originated in an adult man with Graves' ophthalmopathy. This chain joins TRBV7-9 and TRBJ2-1; D not resolved. Sequencing input: peripheral blood. In DNA, the CDR3 is TGTGCCAGCAGCTTAGCGCTGGGTCGGCAGTTCTTC. It yields the protein CASSLALGRQFF.